This TCR beta chain originates from a study of blood T cell repertoires in COVID-19. Looking at the study overall: From the United States, Italy and Spain came samples of acute and convalescent COVID-19. PBMCs, B-cell-depleted T cells, or T cells were the source of the cDNA or gDNA that made up the material.

How the authors handled the data: Amplification from reference gene primers served as the basis for estimated nucleated cell counts. Produced via immunoSEQ multiplex PCR; TCRdb's table is partial and in-frame only. V, J and clone size are taken as reported in that table, and D and trimming were inferred from the DNA itself. This sample has 80,000 to 85,000 clones, with under 90% found just once. The CDR3 has 16 residues. Germline V CDR1 and CDR2: KGHDR, SFDVKD. The ends lost 5 bases at V and 1 base at J; junction bases unmatched: 6. Sequencing input: peripheral blood. This chain links TRBV24-1 with TRBJ2-1, with 8 bases matching TRBD2. This TCR came from a human donor in a cohort sampled during active COVID-19. The CDR3 DNA is TGTGCCACCAGTGGTCGTAGCGGGGCTTCCTACAATGAGCAGTTCTTC. This translates into CATSGRSGASYNEQFF.